A selection of T cell receptor beta chains follows, all from one sample in a study of cytotoxic CD8 clonotypes in ibrutinib-treated CLL. Clones were read by immunoSEQ multiplex PCR, and TCRdb kept only the in-frame ones, dropping some. In the table there are about 68,000 clones, under 70% of which are singletons. This material consisted of PBMCs, taken after 12 months of ibrutinib treatment. These receptors all come from a human donor with chronic lymphocytic leukemia. Both conserved end residues are part of each CDR3. A D gene is named only where the DNA matches it firmly. Only some rows state a clone size, as once, few, many or a class for expanded clones.

D gene,V gene,J gene,clone size,CDR3 DNA,CDR3 protein
TRBD2,TRBV19,TRBJ2-1,medium-sized,TGTGCCAGTAGTATCACGCGGGGGGGCCTCTACAATGAGCAGTTCTTC,CASSITRGGLYNEQFF
TRBD1,TRBV4-1,TRBJ1-5,few,TGCGCCAGCAGCCGTGAGGGGGCGGGTCAGCCCCAGCATTTT,CASSREGAGQPQHF
TRBD1,TRBV5-1,TRBJ2-7,.,TGCGCCAGCAGCTTGTCCCCGGGACAGGGAACCTACGAGCAGTACTTC,CASSLSPGQGTYEQYF
.,TRBV6-5,TRBJ1-3,.,TGTGCCACCGTTCCGGGGGGTGCCGGCACCATATATTTT,CATVPGGAGTIYF
.,TRBV6-1,TRBJ1-2,once,TGTGCCAGCACAGGAGCCTATGGCTACACCTTC,CASTGAYGYTF
.,TRBV23-1,TRBJ1-2,.,TGCGCCAGCAGTCGCGCAGGAGGGAAGCATGGCTACACCTTC,CASSRAGGKHGYTF
TRBD2,TRBV5-1,TRBJ2-5,.,TGCGCCAGCAGCAAGGGACTAGCGGCGACCAAAGAGACCCAGTACTTC,CASSKGLAATKETQYF
.,TRBV19,TRBJ2-5,few,TGTGCCAGTTCTGAAGGGGAGGAGACGGAGACCCAGTACTTC,CASSEGEETETQYF
TRBD1,TRBV5-1,TRBJ1-4,.,TGCGCCAGCAGCTCGGGACAGGGGGATGAAAAACTGTTTTTT,CASSSGQGDEKLFF
.,TRBV6-5,TRBJ2-5,.,TGTGCCAGCAGTTACAGCGAGACCCAGTACTTC,CASSYSETQYF
.,TRBV19,TRBJ1-3,.,TGTGCCAGTAGTATAGGGACAGCTCTGGCTGGAAACACCATATATTTT,CASSIGTALAGNTIYF
.,TRBV6-6,TRBJ1-1,.,TGTGCCAGCAGTGCCCGACAGCGACACACTGAAGCTTTCTTT,CASSARQRHTEAFF
TRBD2,TRBV5-4,TRBJ2-3,few,TGTGCCAGCAGCCTAGGACTAGCCCCAGATACGCAGTATTTT,CASSLGLAPDTQYF
TRBD1,TRBV7-2,TRBJ1-2,.,TGTGCCAGCAGCTTAGAGTCCTTCACCCGGACAGGGGTGCGGGGCTACACCTTC,CASSLESFTRTGVRGYTF
TRBD1,TRBV10-3,TRBJ1-6,once,TGTGCCATCAGTGGGGGACAGGGGGCATGGAATTCACCCCTCCACTTT,CAISGGQGAWNSPLHF
.,TRBV6-6,TRBJ1-4,.,TGTGCCAGCAGTTACCATAGACAGGCAAATGAAAAACTGTTTTTT,CASSYHRQANEKLFF
TRBD2,TRBV7-9,TRBJ2-3,.,TGTGCCAGCAGCCCCATGGGGAGCGGGGGGGCAGATACGCAGTATTTT,CASSPMGSGGADTQYF
.,TRBV2,TRBJ2-5,.,TGTGCCAGCAGTGAAGCGCTTCGGGGAACTAGCCCGGCGACCCAGTACTTC,CASSEALRGTSPATQYF
TRBD1,TRBV19,TRBJ2-2,.,TGTGCCAGTAGTGGACAGGGGGCGAGGAACGCCGGGGAGCTGTTTTTT,CASSGQGARNAGELFF
.,TRBV6-6,TRBJ2-1,.,TGTGCCAGCAGTTACACGGGCGATTCCTACAATGAGCAGTTCTTC,CASSYTGDSYNEQFF
TRBD1,TRBV14,TRBJ1-6,.,TGTGCCAGCAGCCCGTCGACAGGGACCTTTTCACCCCTCCACTTT,CASSPSTGTFSPLHF
.,TRBV7-8,TRBJ2-3,.,TGTGCCAGCAGGCCCAGGGCCACGGATACGCAGTATTTT,CASRPRATDTQYF
.,TRBV19,TRBJ1-5,few,TGTGCCAGTAGTCCCACAGGGAACAATCAGCCCCAGCATTTT,CASSPTGNNQPQHF
TRBD2,TRBV30,TRBJ2-7,.,TGTGCCTGGAGTGAAGGGACAGCGGGAGGGGAGCAGTACTTC,CAWSEGTAGGEQYF
TRBD2,TRBV10-3,TRBJ2-1,.,TGTGCCATCAGTGAGTCCCCCCTCAGCGGGGGCTACAATGAGCAGTTCTTC,CAISESPLSGGYNEQFF
.,TRBV5-1,TRBJ2-3,.,TGCGCCAGCTCTCGGGGGACTCCCCGCACAGATACGCAGTATTTT,CASSRGTPRTDTQYF
TRBD1,TRBV25-1,TRBJ2-5,.,TGTGCCAGCAGTGCGGCAGGGGGCTTGGAGACCCAGTACTTC,CASSAAGGLETQYF
TRBD2,TRBV9,TRBJ2-2,.,TGTGCCAGCAGCCCCCAACGGACCCAGCGGGGGTCGAGGACCGGGGAGCTGTTTTTT,CASSPQRTQRGSRTGELFF
.,TRBV10-3,TRBJ2-7,.,TGTGCCATCAGGACCCGGGGGGACAGCGAGCAGTACTTC,CAIRTRGDSEQYF
.,TRBV14,TRBJ1-1,.,TGTGCCAGCAGCCGTTTAGGGACCGATGACACTGAAGCTTTCTTT,CASSRLGTDDTEAFF
TRBD2,TRBV7-2,TRBJ2-4,.,TGTGCCAGCAGCTCCATAGCGGGGGGGCCCCACAAAAACATTCAGTACTTC,CASSSIAGGPHKNIQYF
TRBD1,TRBV5-6,TRBJ2-2,.,TGTGCCAGCAGACCGAGACAGGGTATAAACACCGGGGAGCTGTTTTTT,CASRPRQGINTGELFF
TRBD1,TRBV2,TRBJ2-5,few,TGTGCCAGCAGTGAATGGACAGGGAGGGAGACCCAGTACTTC,CASSEWTGRETQYF
.,TRBV28,TRBJ1-1,.,TGTGCCAGCAGTTTGCGCCTTCGGACATTTCCAACTGAAGCTTTCTTT,CASSLRLRTFPTEAFF
TRBD1,TRBV5-1,TRBJ1-4,.,TGCGCCAGCAGCTTGGGGCAGGGGGCGTATGAAAAACTGTTTTTT,CASSLGQGAYEKLFF
TRBD1,TRBV6-6,TRBJ2-7,.,TGTGCCAGCAGCCCGACAGGGGATATAGGCGAGCAGTACTTC,CASSPTGDIGEQYF
.,TRBV6-1,TRBJ1-1,once,TGTGCCAGCCCTGACCGCATGGAGAACACTGAAGCTTTCTTT,CASPDRMENTEAFF
.,TRBV7-9,TRBJ1-4,.,TGTGCCAGCAGCGTCCTCCGGGGAACTAATGAAAAACTGTTTTTT,CASSVLRGTNEKLFF
.,TRBV9,TRBJ2-3,.,TGTGCCAGCAGCAGCGCGGGGCCTAGCACAGATACGCAGTATTTT,CASSSAGPSTDTQYF
TRBD1,TRBV28,TRBJ1-5,.,TGTGCCAGCAGTTTATGGGCAGGGGGCGCGGATCAGCCCCAGCATTTT,CASSLWAGGADQPQHF
.,TRBV7-2,TRBJ2-5,.,TGTGCCAGCAGCCCCAGCAGGGGCGGGGAGACCCAGTACTTC,CASSPSRGGETQYF
.,TRBV10-1,TRBJ2-5,.,TGCGCCAGCAGTGACGAGGGGTTAGAGACCCAGTACTTC,CASSDEGLETQYF
TRBD2,TRBV11-3,TRBJ2-1,.,TGTGCCAGCAGCTTAGGGGCCGGGGGGGCTTATGAGCAGTTCTTC,CASSLGAGGAYEQFF
.,TRBV6-1,TRBJ2-3,.,TGTGCCAGCAGTGATCAGTACCCAGATACGCAGTATTTT,CASSDQYPDTQYF
.,TRBV6-6,TRBJ2-1,.,TGTGCCAGCAGTTCCGCCCCAGGGGTCAATGAGCAGTTCTTC,CASSSAPGVNEQFF
TRBD2,TRBV5-1,TRBJ2-3,.,TGCGCCAGCAGCTTGGAGGTAGCGGGTGGCACAGATACGCAGTATTTT,CASSLEVAGGTDTQYF
TRBD1,TRBV5-1,TRBJ2-1,.,TGCGCCAGCAGCCCGGTACAGGGGGCGGGCAATGAGCAGTTCTTC,CASSPVQGAGNEQFF
TRBD2,TRBV5-5,TRBJ2-5,.,TGTGCCAGCAGCTTCGCGACTAGCGGCACATCAGGGGAGACCCAGTACTTC,CASSFATSGTSGETQYF
.,TRBV6-1,TRBJ2-5,few,TGTGCCAGCAGTACTAAGTCAGGGGGGCGGGAGACCCAGTACTTC,CASSTKSGGRETQYF
TRBD1,TRBV5-1,TRBJ2-5,.,TGCGCCAGCAGCTCCGGGACAGTCGAAGAGACCCAGTACTTC,CASSSGTVEETQYF
.,TRBV7-9,TRBJ1-1,.,TGTGCCAGCAGCTTAGAGTGGGACGGTGCTCAAGCTTTCTTT,CASSLEWDGAQAFF
TRBD2,TRBV7-2,TRBJ2-1,once,TGTGCCAGCAGCTTAGATGGCGGGGGGGCCGGCAATGAGCAGTTCTTC,CASSLDGGGAGNEQFF
TRBD1,TRBV6-6,TRBJ1-5,.,TGTGCCAGCACAAGAAAGGGACAGGGAAATCAGCCCCAGCATTTT,CASTRKGQGNQPQHF
.,TRBV5-1,TRBJ1-3,few,TGCGCCAGCAGCTCTGAACCCGGGACGGGAAACACCATATATTTT,CASSSEPGTGNTIYF